Each of the 11 T cell receptor beta chains below was sequenced from the same sample in a study of CD8 T cells in Susac syndrome (dated by TCRdb to about 2019). The library was made by the immunoSEQ multiplex PCR assay. RNA was extracted with the RNeasy kit and roughly 0.5 to 1 ug was reverse transcribed using random hexamers. Using fastp trimming at Q25 and MiXCR clonotype assembly, TCRdb reanalyzed the public sequencing data and kept in-frame beta chains. Under each unique CDR3 protein, matching rows form one entry showing the most common genes and DNA. Across this sample there are over 120,000 distinct CDR3 sequences, with 85% to 95% seen only once. Together, the top ten hold 0.13% to 0.15% of the sample. Sample: CD4+ T cells from PBMCs. These receptor sequences come from a human donor with Susac syndrome.

The chain links TRBV14 to TRBJ1-2, with D unresolved. The CDR3 covers 13 residues. V was clipped by 4 bases and J by 8 bases, with 14 bases between them. The V gene's germline CDR1 is SGHDN and CDR2 FVKESK. The CDR3 reads CASSPTRVDGYTF. In DNA form, the CDR3 reads TGTGCCAGCAGCCCGACGCGGGTGGACGGCTACACCTTC. Filled out from reference TRBV14 and TRBJ1-2, the complete variable domain reads EAGVTQFPSHSVIEKGQTVTLRCDPISGHDNLYWYRRVMGKEIKFLLHFVKESKQDESGMPNNRFLAERTGGTYSTLKVQPAELEDSGVYFCASSPTRVDGYTFGSGTRLTVV.

This chain connects TRBV29-1 to TRBJ1-1, with D perhaps matching TRBD1 (5 bases). The V and J ends lost 3 bases and 1 base respectively, with 9 bases between them. The V gene's germline CDR1 is SQVTM and CDR2 ANQGSEA. CDR3 length equals 13 residues. For the CDR3, the DNA is TGCAGCGTTGACAGGGACGCGAACACTGAAGCTTTCTTT. It translates to CSVDRDANTEAFF.

The genes are TRBV29-1 and TRBJ1-1; the match to TRBD1 covers 9 bases. The V and J ends lost 8 bases and 4 bases, in that order; junction bases with no gene match: 11. This CDR3 region has 14 residues. CDR1 SQVTM and CDR2 ANQGSEA come from the germline V gene. The CDR3 region is CSIGMRDRVTEAFF. The CDR3 DNA reads TGCAGCATCGGAATGAGGGACAGGGTCACTGAAGCTTTCTTT.

The rearrangement joins TRBV4-2 to TRBJ2-7, with 7 nucleotides matching TRBD2. Germline lookup yields CDR1 LGHNA and CDR2 YNFKEQ. This CDR3 region has 12 residues. V was pared by 3 bases and J by 5 bases, with 1 base of the junction left unmatched. CDR3 sequence: CASSQGGDEQYF. Written as DNA, the CDR3 is TGTGCCAGCAGCCAGGGGGGGGACGAGCAGTACTTC.

The chain is built from TRBV23-1 and TRBJ1-2; D not certain. TRBV23-1 counts as an open reading frame of uncertain function. The V end lost 4 bases, the J end lost 7 bases, and 13 bases lay between the germline ends. This CDR3 spans 13 amino acids. CDR3 region: CASSLKLFGGYTF. DNA of the CDR3: TGCGCCAGCAGTCTCAAACTTTTCGGTGGCTACACCTTC.

V gene TRBV20-1 combines with J gene TRBJ1-1; possibly TRBD1 for D (6 bases). The CDR3 spans 13 residues. Germline assignment: CDR1 DFQATT and CDR2 SNEGSKA (reference sequence). Trimming took 5 bases from V and 4 from J, leaving 14 bases between them. The CDR3: CSAARGTSTEAFF. Written as DNA, the CDR3 is TGCAGTGCTGCCAGGGGAACCAGCACTGAAGCTTTCTTT.

The chain joins TRBV12-3 or TRBV12-4 to TRBJ2-7; a weak D match, TRBD2 (6 bases). Trimming left V 1 base short and J 13 bases short, with 23 bases between. The CDR3 runs to 15 residues. DNA for the CDR3: TGTGCCAGCAGTTTAGACCCCCTGAAGCGGGCGATAGTATACTTC. This codes for CASSLDPLKRAIVYF.

CDR3 sequence (DNA): TGTGCCAGCACTAAGGGACTAGCGGGAAGCGGTGAGACCCAGTACTTC. It specifies CASTKGLAGSGETQYF. The chain joins TRBV6-2 or TRBV6-3 to TRBJ2-5; TRBD2 matches 13 bases. This CDR3 has 16 amino acids. With V trimmed by 7 bases and J by 5 bases, 10 bases remained unmatched. Germline values: CDR1 MNHEY, CDR2 SVGEGT.

The genes are TRBV14 and TRBJ2-7, with 10 bases lining up with TRBD2. Trimming at V came to 0 bases and at J to 2 bases, leaving 4 bases not matched to a gene. Germline CDR1 is SGHDN and CDR2 is FVKESK. The CDR3 consists of 16 residues. The CDR3 sequence is CASSQDSSGGPYEQYF. CDR3 DNA: TGTGCCAGCAGCCAAGACTCTAGCGGGGGACCCTACGAGCAGTACTTC.

The DNA of the CDR3 is TGCAGTGCTAGAGAGGGACTCGATTACAATGAGCAGTTCTTC. Protein: CSAREGLDYNEQFF. The gene calls are TRBV20-1 and TRBJ2-1, with TRBD2 as a possible D gene (6 bases). There are 14 residues in the CDR3. CDR1 and CDR2 (germline): DFQATT, SNEGSKA (reference sequence). Trimming removed 0 bases from V and 4 bases from J, with 10 bases in between.

V gene TRBV5-1 combines with J gene TRBJ2-1; 9 positions match TRBD2. Germline-derived CDR1 and CDR2 are SGHRS and YFSETQ. V dropped 3 bases and J dropped 9; count of bases not matched to a gene: 10. CDR3 length: 15 amino acids. The CDR3 here is CASSSRGGAPGEQFF. For the CDR3, the DNA is TGCGCCAGCAGCTCACGCGGGGGGGCCCCCGGTGAGCAGTTCTTC. Full variable domain (rest looked up from reference TRBV5-1 and TRBJ2-1): KAGVTQTPRYLIKTRGQQVTLSCSPISGHRSVSWYQQTPGQGLQFLFEYFSETQRNKGNFPGRFSGRQFSNSRSEMNVSTLELGDSALYLCASSSRGGAPGEQFFGPGTRLTVL.